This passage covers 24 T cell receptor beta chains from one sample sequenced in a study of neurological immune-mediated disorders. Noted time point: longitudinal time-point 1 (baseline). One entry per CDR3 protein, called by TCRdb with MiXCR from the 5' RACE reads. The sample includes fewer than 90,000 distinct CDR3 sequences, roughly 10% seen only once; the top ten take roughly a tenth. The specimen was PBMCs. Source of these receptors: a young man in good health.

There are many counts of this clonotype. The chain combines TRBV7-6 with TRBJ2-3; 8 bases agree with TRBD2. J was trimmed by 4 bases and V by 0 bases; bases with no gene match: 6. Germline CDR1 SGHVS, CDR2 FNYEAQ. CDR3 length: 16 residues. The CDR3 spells CASSLATSGLPDTQYF. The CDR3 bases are TGTGCCAGCAGCTTAGCTACTAGCGGTCTTCCAGATACGCAGTATTTT.

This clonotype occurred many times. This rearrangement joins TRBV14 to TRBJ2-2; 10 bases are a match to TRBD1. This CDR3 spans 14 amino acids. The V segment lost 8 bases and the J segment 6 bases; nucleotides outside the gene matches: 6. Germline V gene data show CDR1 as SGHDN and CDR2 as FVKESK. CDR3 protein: CASRYGTGAGELFF. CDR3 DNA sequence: TGTGCCAGCCGTTACGGGACAGGGGCCGGGGAGCTGTTTTTT.

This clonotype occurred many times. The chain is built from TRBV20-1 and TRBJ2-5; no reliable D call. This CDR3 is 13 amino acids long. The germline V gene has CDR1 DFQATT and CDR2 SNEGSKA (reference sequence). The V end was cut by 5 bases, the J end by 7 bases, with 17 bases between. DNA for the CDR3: TGCAGTGCTGCTCCGAACCCTTCGGGGACCCAGTACTTC. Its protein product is CSAAPNPSGTQYF.

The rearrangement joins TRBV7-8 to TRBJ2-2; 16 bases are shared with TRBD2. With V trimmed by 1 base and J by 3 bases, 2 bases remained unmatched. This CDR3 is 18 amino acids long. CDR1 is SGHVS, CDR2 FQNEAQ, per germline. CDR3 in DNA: TGTGCCAGCAGCTTAGTGGGACTAGCGGGAGGGGACACCGGGGAGCTGTTTTTT. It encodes CASSLVGLAGGDTGELFF.

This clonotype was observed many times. CDR3 nucleotides: TGCAGTGCTCGTAGAGGGGGTGGGGACCCGAGTAATGAAAAACTGTTTTTT. Protein sequence: CSARRGGGDPSNEKLFF. The chain combines TRBV20-1 with TRBJ1-4, with D perhaps TRBD1 (6 bases). CDR1 DFQATT and CDR2 SNEGSKA come from the germline V gene (reference sequence). Trimming cost V 5 bases and J 4 bases, with 23 bases left between them. This CDR3 has 17 residues.

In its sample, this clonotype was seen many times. The CDR3 sequence is CASSPRTGRNTEAFF. Here the CDR3 DNA reads TGTGCCAGTAGCCCCAGGACAGGACGGAACACTGAAGCTTTCTTT. The chain has TRBV19 and TRBJ1-1; TRBD1 matches 7 bases. The length of the CDR3 is 15 residues. With 6 bases clipped from V and 1 base from J, the junction kept 8 bases outside the gene matches. Germline loops: CDR1 LNHDA, CDR2 SQIVND (reference sequence).

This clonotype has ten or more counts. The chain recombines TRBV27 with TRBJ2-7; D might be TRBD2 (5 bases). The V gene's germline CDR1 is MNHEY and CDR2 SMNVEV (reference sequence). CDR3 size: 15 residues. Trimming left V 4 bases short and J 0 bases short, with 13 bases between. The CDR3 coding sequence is TGTGCCAGCAGTTCCCCCCTCCGGGGCTCCTACGAGCAGTACTTC. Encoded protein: CASSSPLRGSYEQYF.

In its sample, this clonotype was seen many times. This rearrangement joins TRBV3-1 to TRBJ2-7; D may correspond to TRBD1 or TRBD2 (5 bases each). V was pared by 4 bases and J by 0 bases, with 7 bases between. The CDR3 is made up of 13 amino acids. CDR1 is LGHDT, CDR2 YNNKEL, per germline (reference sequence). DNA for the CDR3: TGTGCCAGCAGCCGGGGGAACTCCTACGAGCAGTACTTC. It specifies CASSRGNSYEQYF.

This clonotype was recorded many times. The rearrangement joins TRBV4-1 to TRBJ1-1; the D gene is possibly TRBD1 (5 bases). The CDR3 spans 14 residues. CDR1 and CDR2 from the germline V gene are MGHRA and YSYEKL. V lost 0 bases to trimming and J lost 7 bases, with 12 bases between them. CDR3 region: CASSQEGGWVEAFF. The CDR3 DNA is TGCGCCAGCAGCCAAGAGGGGGGTTGGGTTGAAGCTTTCTTT.

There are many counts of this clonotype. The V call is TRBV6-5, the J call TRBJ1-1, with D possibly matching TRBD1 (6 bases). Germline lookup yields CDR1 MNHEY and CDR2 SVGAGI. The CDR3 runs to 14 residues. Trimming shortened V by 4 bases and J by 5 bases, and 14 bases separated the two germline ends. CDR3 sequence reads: CASSSLKGGTEAFF. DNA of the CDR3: TGTGCCAGCAGTTCTCTAAAAGGGGGGACTGAAGCTTTCTTT.

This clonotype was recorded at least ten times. CDR3 nucleotide sequence: TGTGCCAGCAGCTCCCCTGGACAGACACAGAAGCTGAACACTGAAGCTTTCTTT. Amino acid sequence: CASSSPGQTQKLNTEAFF. This chain connects TRBV21-1 to TRBJ1-1; TRBD1 is the table's D call and was not checked against the DNA. TRBV21-1 has pseudogene status. This CDR3 is 18 amino acids long.

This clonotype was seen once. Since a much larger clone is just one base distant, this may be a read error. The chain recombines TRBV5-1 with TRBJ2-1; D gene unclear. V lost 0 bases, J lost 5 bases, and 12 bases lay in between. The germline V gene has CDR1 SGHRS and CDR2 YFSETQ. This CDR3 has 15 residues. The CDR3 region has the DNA TGCGCCAGCAGCTTGGTACCGGAATCCCACAATGAGCAGTTCTTC. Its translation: CASSLVPESHNEQFF.

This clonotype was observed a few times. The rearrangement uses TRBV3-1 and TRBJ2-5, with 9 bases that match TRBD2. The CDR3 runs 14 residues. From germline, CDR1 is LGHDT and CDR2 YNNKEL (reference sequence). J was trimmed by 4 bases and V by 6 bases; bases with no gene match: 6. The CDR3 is CASSFIAGVETQYF. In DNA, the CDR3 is TGTGCCAGCAGTTTCATAGCGGGAGTAGAGACCCAGTACTTC.

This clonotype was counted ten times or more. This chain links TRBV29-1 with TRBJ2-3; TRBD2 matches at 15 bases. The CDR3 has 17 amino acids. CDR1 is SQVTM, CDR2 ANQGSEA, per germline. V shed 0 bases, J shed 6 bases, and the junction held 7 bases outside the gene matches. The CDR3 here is CSVEDLGLAGGDDTQYF. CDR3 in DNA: TGCAGCGTTGAAGACCTGGGACTAGCGGGAGGAGACGATACGCAGTATTTT.

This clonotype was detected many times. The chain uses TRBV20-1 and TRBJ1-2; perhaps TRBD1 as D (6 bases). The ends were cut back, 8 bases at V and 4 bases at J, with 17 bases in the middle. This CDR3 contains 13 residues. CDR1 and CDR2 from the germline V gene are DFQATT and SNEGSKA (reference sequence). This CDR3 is CSPGDTWTYGYTF. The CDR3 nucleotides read TGCAGTCCGGGGGACACTTGGACCTATGGCTACACCTTC.

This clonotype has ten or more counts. CDR3 in amino acids: CSADHRGPSPLHF. The CDR3 bases are TGCAGTGCTGATCACAGGGGCCCGTCACCCCTCCACTTT. The V and J genes are TRBV20-1 and TRBJ1-6; TRBD1 agrees at 7 bases. Germline V gene sequence: CDR1 DFQATT, CDR2 SNEGSKA (reference sequence). CDR3 length equals 13 residues. The junction had 8 bases not matched to a gene; V was cut back by 5 bases and J by 10 bases.

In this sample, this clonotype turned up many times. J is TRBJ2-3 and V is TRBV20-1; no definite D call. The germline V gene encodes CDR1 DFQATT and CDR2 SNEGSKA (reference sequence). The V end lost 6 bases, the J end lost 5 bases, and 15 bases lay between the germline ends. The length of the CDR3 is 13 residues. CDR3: CSALPRGVDTQYF. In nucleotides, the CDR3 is TGCAGTGCCCTTCCACGAGGTGTAGATACGCAGTATTTT.

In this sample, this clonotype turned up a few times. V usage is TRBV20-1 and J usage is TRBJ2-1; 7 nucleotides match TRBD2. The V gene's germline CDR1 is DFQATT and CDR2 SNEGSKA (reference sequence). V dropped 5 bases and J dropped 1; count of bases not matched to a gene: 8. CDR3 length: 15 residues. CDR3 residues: CSAVAGMFSYNEQFF. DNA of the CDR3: TGCAGTGCTGTAGCGGGTATGTTTTCCTACAATGAGCAGTTCTTC.

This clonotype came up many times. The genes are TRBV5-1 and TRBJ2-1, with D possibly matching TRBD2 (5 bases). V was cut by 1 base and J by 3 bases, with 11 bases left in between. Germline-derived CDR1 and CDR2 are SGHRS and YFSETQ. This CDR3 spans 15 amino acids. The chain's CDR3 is CASSLSGTGYNEQFF. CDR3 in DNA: TGCGCCAGCAGCTTGAGCGGAACCGGCTACAATGAGCAGTTCTTC. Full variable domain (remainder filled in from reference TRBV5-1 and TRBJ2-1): KAGVTQTPRYLIKTRGQQVTLSCSPISGHRSVSWYQQTPGQGLQFLFEYFSETQRNKGNFPGRFSGRQFSNSRSEMNVSTLELGDSALYLCASSLSGTGYNEQFFGPGTRLTVL.

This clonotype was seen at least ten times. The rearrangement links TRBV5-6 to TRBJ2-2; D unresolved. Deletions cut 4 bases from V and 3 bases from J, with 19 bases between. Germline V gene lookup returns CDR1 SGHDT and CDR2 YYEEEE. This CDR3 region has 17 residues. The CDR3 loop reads CASSGRVKRPDTGELFF. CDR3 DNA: TGTGCCAGCAGCGGACGGGTCAAAAGACCGGACACCGGGGAGCTGTTTTTT. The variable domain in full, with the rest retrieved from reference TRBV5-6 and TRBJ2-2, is DAGVTQSPTHLIKTRGQQVTLRCSPKSGHDTVSWYQQALGQGPQFIFQYYEEEERQRGNFPDRFSGHQFPNYSSELNVNALLLGDSALYLCASSGRVKRPDTGELFFGEGSRLTVL.

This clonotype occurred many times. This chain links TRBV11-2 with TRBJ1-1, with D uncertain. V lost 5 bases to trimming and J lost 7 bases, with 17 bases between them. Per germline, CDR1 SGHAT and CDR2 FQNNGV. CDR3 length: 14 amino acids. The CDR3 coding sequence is TGTGCCAGCAGCCCCCGGTTGGACCCCGATGAAGCTTTCTTT. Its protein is CASSPRLDPDEAFF. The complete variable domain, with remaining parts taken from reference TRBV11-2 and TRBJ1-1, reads EAGVAQSPRYKIIEKRQSVAFWCNPISGHATLYWYQQILGQGPKLLIQFQNNGVVDDSQLPKDRFSAERLKGVDSTLKIQPAKLEDSAVYLCASSPRLDPDEAFFGQGTRLTVV.

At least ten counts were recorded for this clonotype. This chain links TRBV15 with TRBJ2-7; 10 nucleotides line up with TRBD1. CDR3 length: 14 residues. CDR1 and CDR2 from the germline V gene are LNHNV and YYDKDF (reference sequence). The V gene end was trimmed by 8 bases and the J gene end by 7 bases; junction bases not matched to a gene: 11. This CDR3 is CATQWDRGTREQYF. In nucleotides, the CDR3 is TGTGCCACCCAATGGGACAGGGGAACTCGTGAGCAGTACTTC. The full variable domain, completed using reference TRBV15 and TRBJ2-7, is DAMVIQNPRYQVTQFGKPVTLSCSQTLNHNVMYWYQQKSSQAPKLLFHYYDKDFNNEADTPDNFQSRRPNTSFCFLDIRSPGLGDTAMYLCATQWDRGTREQYFGPGTRLTVT.

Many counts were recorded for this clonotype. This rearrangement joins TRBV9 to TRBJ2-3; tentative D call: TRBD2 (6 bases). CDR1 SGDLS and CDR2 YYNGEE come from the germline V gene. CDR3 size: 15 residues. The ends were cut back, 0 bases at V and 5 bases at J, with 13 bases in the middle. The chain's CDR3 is CASSVAPGAVDTQYF. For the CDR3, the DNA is TGTGCCAGCAGCGTAGCTCCGGGAGCGGTAGATACGCAGTATTTT.

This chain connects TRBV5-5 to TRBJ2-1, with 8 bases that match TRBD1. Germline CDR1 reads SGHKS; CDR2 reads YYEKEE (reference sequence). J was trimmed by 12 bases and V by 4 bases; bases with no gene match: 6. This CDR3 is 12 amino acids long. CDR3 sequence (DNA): TGTGCCAGCAGCCCGGACAGGGCGGCGCAGTTCTTC. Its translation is CASSPDRAAQFF.